The 21 T cell receptor beta chains in this list originate from one sample, sequenced in a study of T cell responses to AZD1222 COVID-19 vaccine. TCRdb's table, derived via immunoSEQ multiplex PCR, lists solely in-frame clones and lacks some. The sample includes 130,000 to 150,000 clones, 90% to 95% seen only once; the top ten take approximately 1.5%. The sequencing used peripheral blood, collected on day 0 of AZD1222 vaccination. Every receptor here comes from an adult in good health.

The V call is TRBV18, the J call TRBJ1-2; a possible D gene is TRBD1 (5 bases). This CDR3 is 14 amino acids long. Germline values: CDR1 KGHSH, CDR2 LQKENI. The V and J ends lost 2 bases and 0 bases respectively, with 7 bases between them. The chain's CDR3 is CASSPMDTNYGYTF. The CDR3 DNA is TGTGCCAGCTCACCAATGGACACTAACTATGGCTACACCTTC.

The chain combines TRBV19 with TRBJ2-7; either TRBD1 or TRBD2 may supply D (5 bases each). The CDR3 has 14 residues. V lost 5 bases and J lost 4, with 15 bases in between. CDR1 and CDR2 (germline): LNHDA, SQIVND (reference sequence). CDR3 region: CASSFSADIYEQYF. In DNA, the CDR3 is TGTGCCAGTAGTTTCTCAGCGGACATATACGAGCAGTACTTC.

The rearrangement links TRBV28 to TRBJ2-3, with a tentative D call TRBD2 (7 bases). This CDR3 has 14 residues. Trimming left V 3 bases short and J 5 bases short, with 12 bases between. Per the germline V gene, CDR1 is MDHEN and CDR2 is SYDVKM. CDR3 nucleotides: TGTGCCAGCAGTTTGGGGGGGCCGGAAGATACGCAGTATTTT. This translates into CASSLGGPEDTQYF.

The chain couples TRBV7-3 to TRBJ2-1; TRBD1 matches 7 bases. Per the germline V gene, CDR1 is SGHTA and CDR2 is FQGTGA. This CDR3 region has 14 residues. V was clipped by 5 bases and J by 9 bases; unmatched bases: 10. CDR3 sequence: CASSLETGSAEQFF. In DNA form, the CDR3 reads TGTGCCAGCAGCCTAGAGACAGGGTCGGCTGAGCAGTTCTTC.

The rearrangement uses TRBV19 and TRBJ2-1, with TRBD2 identical over 13 bases. Germline V CDR1 and CDR2: LNHDA, SQIVND (reference sequence). Trimming took 4 bases from V and 0 from J; bases not matched to a gene: 0. This CDR3 is built from 16 residues. CDR3 in amino acids: CASSRTSGSSYNEQFF. Written as DNA, the CDR3 is TGTGCCAGTAGTAGGACTAGCGGGAGCTCCTACAATGAGCAGTTCTTC. Full variable domain (rest looked up from reference TRBV19 and TRBJ2-1): DGGITQSPKYLFRKEGQNVTLSCEQNLNHDAMYWYRQDPGQGLRLIYYSQIVNDFQKGDIAEGYSVSREKKESFPLTVTSAQKNPTAFYLCASSRTSGSSYNEQFFGPGTRLTVL.

V gene TRBV14 combines with J gene TRBJ2-5, with D maybe TRBD2 (6 bases). The CDR3 sequence is 13 residues long. Trimming shortened V by 3 bases and J by 9 bases, and 14 bases separated the two germline ends. CDR1 is SGHDN and CDR2 is FVKESK in the germline V gene. The CDR3 here is CASSQGLTGSQYF. Here the CDR3 DNA reads TGTGCCAGCAGCCAGGGACTTACGGGGTCCCAGTACTTC.

This clone was observed once. The chain uses TRBV5-1 and TRBJ1-2; TRBD1 agrees at 8 bases. The germline CDR1 and CDR2 sequences are SGHRS and YFSETQ. Unmatched junction bases numbered 2, after V lost 2 bases and J lost 5 bases. CDR3 length equals 13 residues. The CDR3 loop is CASSFTGGYGYTF. Here the CDR3 DNA reads TGCGCCAGCAGCTTCACAGGGGGGTATGGCTACACCTTC. The variable domain in full, with the rest retrieved from reference TRBV5-1 and TRBJ1-2, is KAGVTQTPRYLIKTRGQQVTLSCSPISGHRSVSWYQQTPGQGLQFLFEYFSETQRNKGNFPGRFSGRQFSNSRSEMNVSTLELGDSALYLCASSFTGGYGYTFGSGTRLTVV.

V and J are TRBV28 and TRBJ2-2; 9 nucleotides match TRBD2. J lost 5 bases, V lost 2 bases, and 9 bases had no gene match. Germline V CDR1 and CDR2: MDHEN, SYDVKM. This CDR3 has 17 amino acids. DNA for the CDR3: TGTGCCAGCAGTTTACTTGGGGGTAGCGGGAGAACCGGGGAGCTGTTTTTT. Amino acids: CASSLLGGSGRTGELFF.

The chain is built from TRBV7-9 and TRBJ2-5; 8 bases are a match to TRBD2. Germline lookup yields CDR1 SEHNR and CDR2 FQNEAQ (reference sequence). V lost 2 bases to trimming and J lost 1 base; unmatched junction nucleotides: 12. This CDR3 spans 18 amino acids. CDR3 in amino acids: CASSLTPGLDLVQETQYF. The CDR3, as DNA: TGTGCCAGCAGCTTAACCCCGGGACTAGACCTCGTCCAAGAGACCCAGTACTTC.

The chain combines TRBV20-1 with TRBJ2-5; 11 nucleotides align to TRBD2. V lost 3 bases to trimming and J lost 5 bases; unmatched junction nucleotides: 5. In germline, CDR1 is DFQATT, CDR2 SNEGSKA (reference sequence). The CDR3 runs 14 residues. CDR3 sequence reads: CSASYLAGGETQYF. CDR3 coding DNA: TGCAGTGCTAGTTATCTAGCGGGGGGCGAGACCCAGTACTTC.

J is TRBJ2-3 and V is TRBV5-1; no clear D gene. The CDR3 loop spans 15 amino acids. The V and J ends lost 5 bases and 2 bases respectively, with 15 bases between them. Germline-derived CDR1 and CDR2 are SGHRS and YFSETQ. CDR3 residues: CASRSGPTPTDTQYF. The CDR3 nucleotides read TGCGCCAGCAGGTCCGGGCCCACACCCACAGATACGCAGTATTTT.

J is TRBJ2-7 and V is TRBV28; 10 bases align to TRBD2. Germline assignment: CDR1 MDHEN and CDR2 SYDVKM. The CDR3 length is 14 residues. Trimming took 1 base from V and 6 from J; bases not matched to a gene: 3. The CDR3 protein is CASSLSAGGSEQYF. In DNA, the CDR3 is TGTGCCAGCAGTTTATCAGCGGGAGGGTCCGAGCAGTACTTC.

V gene TRBV5-1 combines with J gene TRBJ2-2; unclear D gene. Germline lookup yields CDR1 SGHRS and CDR2 YFSETQ. The V and J ends lost 0 bases and 5 bases respectively, with 11 bases between them. The CDR3 length is 15 residues. Here the CDR3 reads CASSLETTDTGELFF. The CDR3 coding sequence is TGCGCCAGCAGCTTGGAGACAACCGATACCGGGGAGCTGTTTTTT.

The chain couples TRBV25-1 to TRBJ1-2, with TRBD1 identical over 7 bases. This CDR3 comprises 15 residues. The germline V gene has CDR1 MGHDK and CDR2 SYGVNS. V trimming: 4 bases; J trimming: 3 bases; junction bases outside the gene matches: 8. The CDR3 bases are TGTGCCAGCAGTGGTTACAGGGGCAGGGACTATGGCTACACCTTC. This encodes CASSGYRGRDYGYTF.

The chain combines TRBV9 with TRBJ2-3; 9 bases match TRBD2. Germline values: CDR1 SGDLS, CDR2 YYNGEE. Germline trimming cut 4 bases from V and 2 bases from J; bases unmatched to any gene: 11. The length of the CDR3 is 17 residues. The CDR3 region is CASSPMHKRGDTDTQYF. The CDR3 coding sequence is TGTGCCAGCAGCCCCATGCATAAGCGGGGGGACACAGATACGCAGTATTTT.

The chain joins TRBV28 to TRBJ1-2; a possible D gene is TRBD1 (5 bases). Deletions cut 6 bases from V and 5 bases from J, with 16 bases between. The CDR3 loop spans 14 amino acids. Looked up from germline, CDR1 is MDHEN and CDR2 is SYDVKM. CDR3 DNA sequence: TGTGCCAGCAGCCCTGGTGGGACCGGGTATGGCTACACCTTC. Protein sequence: CASSPGGTGYGYTF.

The V call is TRBV12-5, the J call TRBJ1-5; 8 bases are shared with TRBD1. The germline V gene has CDR1 LGHNT and CDR2 FRNRAP. After removal of 3 bases from V and 3 bases from J, the junction contained 7 bases not matched to a gene. This CDR3 has 16 amino acids. This CDR3 is CASGFSSDRANQPQHF. The DNA for the CDR3 is TGTGCTAGTGGTTTTTCCTCGGACAGGGCCAATCAGCCCCAGCATTTT.

In the case of this clone: The same CDR3 also results from other DNA sequences found in this sample. The chain carries TRBV19 and TRBJ1-5; D call uncertain. The CDR3 extends over 13 amino acids. CDR1 and CDR2 from the germline V gene are LNHDA and SQIVND (reference sequence). Deletions cut 3 bases from V and 6 bases from J, with 9 bases between. DNA for the CDR3: TGTGCCAGTAGTATGGGTGGAAGTCAGCCCCAGCATTTT. Translated: CASSMGGSQPQHF.

Here the CDR3 DNA reads TGTGCCAGCAGTCAGCTATCAGGTAGCAATCAGCCCCAGCATTTT. Translation gives CASSQLSGSNQPQHF. The chain employs TRBV27 and TRBJ1-5; no definite D call. Germline lookup yields CDR1 MNHEY and CDR2 SMNVEV (reference sequence). This CDR3 region has 15 residues. The V end lost 5 bases, the J end lost 0 bases, and 11 bases lay between the germline ends.

The V call is TRBV7-8, the J call TRBJ1-6; the D is unclear. The CDR3 is 12 residues long. Trimming shortened V by 5 bases and J by 12 bases, and 11 bases separated the two germline ends. Germline V gene data show CDR1 as SGHVS and CDR2 as FQNEAQ. The CDR3 DNA sequence: TGTGCCAGCAGCCGAACGTCAGGACCCCTCCACTTT. Amino acids: CASSRTSGPLHF.

V is TRBV29-1 and J is TRBJ2-1; D is perhaps TRBD1 or TRBD2 (9 bases each). The germline V and J ends were trimmed by 6 bases and 7 bases, with 28 bases remaining between them. The CDR3 is made up of 17 amino acids. Germline CDR1 is SQVTM and CDR2 is ANQGSEA. The CDR3 DNA sequence: TGCAGCGTACCCGGACAGGGGATAGCGGGAGTTAAGAATGAGCAGTTCTTC. Protein: CSVPGQGIAGVKNEQFF.